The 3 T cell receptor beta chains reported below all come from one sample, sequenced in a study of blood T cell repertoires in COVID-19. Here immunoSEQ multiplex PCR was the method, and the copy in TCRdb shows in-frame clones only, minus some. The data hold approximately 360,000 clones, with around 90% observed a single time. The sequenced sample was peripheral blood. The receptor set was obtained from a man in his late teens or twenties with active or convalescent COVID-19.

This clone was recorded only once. The DNA of the CDR3 is TGTGCCACCAGTGATTTGCTGGTGGCACAGCCCCAGCATTTT. This translates into CATSDLLVAQPQHF. The chain combines TRBV24-1 with TRBJ1-5, with D unclear. Trimming pared 0 bases from V and 7 bases from J, leaving 9 bases between. The CDR3 has 14 amino acids. Germline lookup yields CDR1 KGHDR and CDR2 SFDVKD.

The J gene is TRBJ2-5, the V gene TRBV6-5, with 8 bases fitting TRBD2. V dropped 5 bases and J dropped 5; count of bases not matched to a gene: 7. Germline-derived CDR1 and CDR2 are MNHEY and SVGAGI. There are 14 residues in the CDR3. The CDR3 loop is CASSRRGGWETQYF. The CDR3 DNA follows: TGTGCCAGCAGTAGACGCGGGGGGTGGGAGACCCAGTACTTC.

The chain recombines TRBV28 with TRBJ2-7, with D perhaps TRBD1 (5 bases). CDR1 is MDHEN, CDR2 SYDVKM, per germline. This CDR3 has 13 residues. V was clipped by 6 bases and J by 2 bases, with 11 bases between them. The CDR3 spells CASSPGFTYEQYF. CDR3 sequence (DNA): TGTGCCAGCAGCCCAGGGTTTACCTACGAGCAGTACTTC.